A single sample is the source of the 30 T cell receptor beta chains below, sequenced in a study of blood T cell repertoires in COVID-19. Profiled with immunoSEQ multiplex PCR; TCRdb holds only in-frame clones, not every one. The sample holds tens of thousands of clones; 85% to 90% are singletons and the top ten take roughly 1.4%. Sequencing was carried out using peripheral blood. Receptors were obtained from a man aged 60 to 75 with acute or convalescent COVID-19.

The chain links TRBV10-3 to TRBJ1-1; a weak D match, TRBD1 (5 bases). In germline, CDR1 is ENHRY, CDR2 SYGVKD. V gave up 2 bases and J gave up 3 bases, with 10 bases separating them. This CDR3 spans 14 amino acids. Written as DNA, the CDR3 is TGTGCCATCAGTGAGGGCACAGGTTACACTGAAGCTTTCTTT. It specifies CAISEGTGYTEAFF.

The genes are TRBV11-2 and TRBJ2-1, with D possibly matching TRBD2 (5 bases). Germline CDR1 is SGHAT and CDR2 is FQNNGV. V lost 5 bases to trimming and J lost 14 bases, with 16 bases between them. The CDR3 runs to 12 residues. The CDR3 bases are TGTGCCAGCAGCACCATGACTGAGGAGGAGTTCTTC. This translates into CASSTMTEEEFF.

The chain combines TRBV28 with TRBJ1-5, with D possibly matching TRBD1 (5 bases). The germline gives CDR1 MDHEN, CDR2 SYDVKM. There are 16 residues in the CDR3. The V and J ends lost 1 base and 3 bases respectively, with 13 bases between them. The CDR3 DNA reads TGTGCCAGCAGTTTATTTAAGCTGGGGCTCAATCAGCCCCAGCATTTT. Protein product: CASSLFKLGLNQPQHF.

The chain recombines TRBV19 with TRBJ1-1; 9 bases are a match to TRBD1. J was trimmed by 4 bases and V by 2 bases; bases with no gene match: 8. CDR1 is LNHDA and CDR2 is SQIVND in the germline V gene (reference sequence). This CDR3 contains 16 residues. The chain's CDR3 is CASSISLDRGSTEAFF. DNA of the CDR3: TGTGCCAGTAGTATATCCCTGGACAGGGGATCCACTGAAGCTTTCTTT.

Turning to this clone: One end of the junction does not line up with germline, which may come from a read error. V gene TRBV27 combines with J gene TRBJ2-1; unclear D gene. CDR3 length: 15 amino acids. Germline V lookup: CDR1 MNHEY, CDR2 SMNVEV (reference sequence). For the CDR3, the DNA is TGTGCCAGCAGCCCTTTGAGGCACACCTACAATGGGCAGTTCTTC. This encodes CASSPLRHTYNGQFF.

CDR3 residues: CASSANGQPYEQYF. CDR3 nucleotide sequence: TGTGCCAGCAGTGCTAACGGACAACCCTACGAGCAGTACTTC. V usage is TRBV27 and J usage is TRBJ2-7; TRBD1 might be the D (5 bases). This CDR3 is built from 14 residues. The germline V gene encodes CDR1 MNHEY and CDR2 SMNVEV (reference sequence). V was clipped by 5 bases and J by 2 bases, with 13 bases between them.

Only one count was recorded for this clone. This sample also contains other DNA sequences that code for the same CDR3. The V gene is TRBV11-3, the J gene TRBJ1-1; tentatively, D is TRBD1 (6 bases). V was clipped by 1 base and J by 1 base, with 13 bases between them. Germline V gives CDR1 SGHNT, CDR2 YENEEA. The CDR3 contains 16 residues. CDR3 region: CASSLGGGLSNTEAFF. CDR3 bases: TGTGCCAGCAGCTTAGGGGGGGGCCTTTCGAACACTGAAGCTTTCTTT.

CDR3 residues: CASSQDWGSTEAKNIQYF. The CDR3 region has the DNA TGTGCCAGCAGCCAAGATTGGGGTTCGACAGAGGCCAAAAACATTCAGTACTTC. The J gene is TRBJ2-4, the V gene TRBV3-1 (or the pseudogene TRBV3-2), with D maybe TRBD1 (5 bases). This CDR3 contains 18 residues. V was shortened by 0 bases and J by 1 base, with 16 bases between the two germline ends. Germline V gives CDR1 LGHDT, CDR2 YNNKEL (reference sequence).

This clone was counted a few times. The chain carries TRBV6-5 and TRBJ2-7; a possible D gene is TRBD1 (6 bases). CDR3 size: 15 residues. V was pared by 4 bases and J by 7 bases, with 20 bases between. Germline CDR1 reads MNHEY; CDR2 reads SVGAGI. The CDR3, as DNA: TGTGCCAGCAGTTCCCCCAGGGGCCAATTGAGGGAGCAGTACTTC. Protein sequence: CASSSPRGQLREQYF.

This chain connects TRBV2 to TRBJ2-3; 12 bases match TRBD2. CDR1 and CDR2 from the germline V gene are SNHLY and FYNNEI. The CDR3 is 16 amino acids. Trimming took 6 bases from V and 2 from J; bases not matched to a gene: 6. DNA for the CDR3: TGTGCCAGCAGAGCCGGGACTAGCGGGCCCACAGATACGCAGTATTTT. This gives the protein CASRAGTSGPTDTQYF.

The CDR3 reads CASSPFAMGANYGYTF. The CDR3 nucleotides are TGTGCCAGCAGCCCCTTCGCGATGGGAGCTAACTATGGCTACACCTTC. This chain connects TRBV14 to TRBJ1-2; the D is unclear. The V end was cut by 4 bases, the J end by 0 bases, with 15 bases between. CDR1 and CDR2 from the germline V gene are SGHDN and FVKESK. The CDR3 extends over 16 amino acids.

This chain links TRBV9 with TRBJ1-1; no reliable D call. CDR3 length: 15 amino acids. Germline V gene data show CDR1 as SGDLS and CDR2 as YYNGEE. V shed 4 bases and J shed 2 bases, with 15 bases lying between them. The CDR3 DNA sequence: TGTGCCAGCAGCAGAGGGCCGACTAGAAACACTGAAGCTTTCTTT. It translates to CASSRGPTRNTEAFF.

This clone has a single count. The chain joins TRBV10-1 to TRBJ1-5; D perhaps matches TRBD1 (6 bases). CDR1 and CDR2 from the germline V gene are WNHNN and SYGVQD (reference sequence). V was trimmed by 6 bases and J by 11 bases, leaving 11 bases between them. CDR3 length: 11 amino acids. This CDR3 reads CASRTTGTQHF. DNA for the CDR3: TGCGCCAGCAGGACCACAGGGACCCAGCATTTT.

This chain links TRBV14 with TRBJ2-1; the match to TRBD2 covers 8 bases. CDR1 is SGHDN, CDR2 FVKESK, per germline. CDR3 length: 20 amino acids. V lost 1 base to trimming and J lost 0 bases; unmatched junction nucleotides: 14. The CDR3 loop is CASSQGGTSGDPFSYNEQFF. The CDR3 DNA is TGTGCCAGCAGCCAAGGCGGGACTAGTGGGGATCCCTTCTCCTACAATGAGCAGTTCTTC.

CDR3 loop: CAISEYRDTQYF. The DNA of the CDR3 is TGTGCCATCAGTGAGTACAGAGACACGCAGTATTTT. V gene TRBV10-3 combines with J gene TRBJ2-3; D is undetermined. V lost 1 base and J 9 bases, leaving 8 bases between the germline ends. The CDR3 consists of 12 residues. The germline V gene has CDR1 ENHRY and CDR2 SYGVKD.

J is TRBJ1-6 and V is TRBV19; 9 positions agree with TRBD1. Trimming removed 7 bases from V and 3 bases from J; junction bases left unmatched: 4. The germline gives CDR1 LNHDA, CDR2 SQIVND (reference sequence). The CDR3 has 15 amino acids. CDR3 sequence: CASTDRGSYNSPLHF. The CDR3, as DNA: TGTGCCAGTACGGACAGGGGAAGCTATAATTCACCCCTCCACTTT.

On this clone: Other DNA sequences from this sample encode an identical CDR3 as well. The V gene is TRBV30, the J gene TRBJ1-3, with D unclear. Germline V gene sequence: CDR1 GTSNPN, CDR2 SVGIG (reference sequence). The CDR3 covers 13 residues. Trimming left V 2 bases short and J 2 bases short, with 7 bases between. CDR3 in amino acids: CAWSLRPGNTIYF. The CDR3 DNA is TGTGCCTGGAGTCTGAGGCCTGGAAACACCATATATTTT.

The sample holds one count of this clone. The chain has TRBV28 and TRBJ1-1; unclear D gene. The CDR3 totals 15 residues. V dropped 1 base and J dropped 0 bases, with 9 bases sitting between them. Germline CDR1 reads MDHEN; CDR2 reads SYDVKM. CDR3 loop: CASSLYPVMNTEAFF. CDR3 DNA sequence: TGTGCCAGCAGTTTATATCCAGTTATGAACACTGAAGCTTTCTTT.

This clone was counted a single time. The genes are TRBV18 and TRBJ2-2, with 9 positions matching TRBD1. J lost 4 bases, V lost 4 bases, and 13 bases had no gene match. CDR3 length: 18 residues. Germline V gene data show CDR1 as KGHSH and CDR2 as LQKENI. CDR3 protein: CASSLPTTGGAGTGELFF. The CDR3, as DNA: TGTGCCAGCTCACTACCGACAACAGGGGGCGCGGGCACCGGGGAGCTGTTTTTT.

The chain combines TRBV20-1 with TRBJ2-3; D is possibly TRBD2 (6 bases). The germline gives CDR1 DFQATT, CDR2 SNEGSKA (reference sequence). This CDR3 is 14 amino acids long. The germline V and J ends were trimmed by 3 bases and 3 bases, with 13 bases remaining between them. CDR3 protein: CSASLRGVTDTQYF. The CDR3 DNA follows: TGCAGTGCTAGTTTGCGGGGAGTGACAGATACGCAGTATTTT.

V usage is TRBV27 and J usage is TRBJ2-7; 7 nucleotides align to TRBD2. Germline-derived CDR1 and CDR2 are MNHEY and SMNVEV (reference sequence). The CDR3 has 13 residues. J lost 2 bases, V lost 7 bases, and 5 bases had no gene match. CDR3 DNA sequence: TGTGCCAGCACCCCGGGAGGCGCCTACGAGCAGTACTTC. Translated, it gives CASTPGGAYEQYF.

J is TRBJ2-7 and V is TRBV7-8; 7 bases fit TRBD1. The length of the CDR3 is 15 residues. The junction had 7 bases not matched to a gene; V was cut back by 5 bases and J by 0 bases. Looked up from germline, CDR1 is SGHVS and CDR2 is FQNEAQ. This CDR3 reads CASSPNRDSSYEQYF. The CDR3 DNA sequence: TGTGCCAGCAGCCCCAACAGGGACAGCTCCTACGAGCAGTACTTC.

The chain has TRBV5-1 and TRBJ2-1; D is uncertain. V was shortened by 0 bases and J by 6 bases, with 7 bases between the two germline ends. CDR3 length equals 13 residues. Germline assignment: CDR1 SGHRS and CDR2 YFSETQ. CDR3 region: CASSLGVANEQFF. Here the CDR3 DNA reads TGCGCCAGCAGCTTGGGGGTAGCCAATGAGCAGTTCTTC.

Points on this clone: One junction end does not reproduce the germline sequence, and a read error may be involved. The chain couples TRBV7-6 to TRBJ2-7; TRBD2 matches at 12 bases. The CDR3 spans 13 residues. Germline loops: CDR1 SGHVS, CDR2 FNYEAQ. CDR3 nucleotides: TGTGCCAGCAGCTCACCGGGACTAGCGGGCCTTCAGTTC. It yields the protein CASSSPGLAGLQF.

This chain uses TRBV7-3 with TRBJ2-5; the D is unclear. Trimming cost V 2 bases and J 5 bases, with 9 bases left between them. The length of the CDR3 is 13 residues. Germline CDR1 and CDR2: SGHTA and FQGTGA. The CDR3 loop reads CASSLLARETQYF. The CDR3 DNA follows: TGTGCCAGCAGCTTATTAGCACGGGAGACCCAGTACTTC.

The chain links TRBV5-1 to TRBJ2-1, with D unclear. CDR3 length: 13 amino acids. Germline V gives CDR1 SGHRS, CDR2 YFSETQ. V was pared by 2 bases and J by 3 bases, with 6 bases between. DNA for the CDR3: TGCGCCAGCAGCTTCCCAGACTACAATGAGCAGTTCTTC. This sequence encodes CASSFPDYNEQFF. Combining the CDR3 with reference TRBV5-1 and TRBJ2-1 gives the whole variable domain KAGVTQTPRYLIKTRGQQVTLSCSPISGHRSVSWYQQTPGQGLQFLFEYFSETQRNKGNFPGRFSGRQFSNSRSEMNVSTLELGDSALYLCASSFPDYNEQFFGPGTRLTVL.

J is TRBJ2-7 and V is TRBV28, with D hard to call. The CDR3 loop spans 13 amino acids. V lost 6 bases and J lost 2, with 11 bases in between. Germline-derived CDR1 and CDR2 are MDHEN and SYDVKM. The CDR3 region has the DNA TGTGCCAGCAGCCGCCGGAGTCCCTACGAGCAGTACTTC. Protein product: CASSRRSPYEQYF.

The chain has TRBV19 and TRBJ1-2, with D tentatively TRBD1 (6 bases). CDR3 length: 15 residues. Germline CDR1 LNHDA, CDR2 SQIVND (reference sequence). Trimming took off 4 bases at V and 0 bases at J, with 12 bases between the two ends. The CDR3 region is CASSNQQGANYGYTF. CDR3 DNA: TGTGCCAGTAGTAACCAACAGGGAGCTAACTATGGCTACACCTTC.

The V call is TRBV5-1, the J call TRBJ2-2, with 10 nucleotides matching TRBD1. The CDR3 loop spans 16 amino acids. V lost 0 bases and J lost 7; bases outside the gene matches: 6. Germline values: CDR1 SGHRS, CDR2 YFSETQ. This CDR3 reads CASSLEGQGSGGELFF. Written as DNA, the CDR3 is TGCGCCAGCAGCTTGGAGGGACAGGGGTCCGGCGGGGAGCTGTTTTTT.

This clone is a singleton in its sample. The chain couples TRBV19 to TRBJ2-7; D gene ambiguous. V was shortened by 2 bases and J by 0 bases, with 8 bases between the two germline ends. The CDR3 runs to 14 residues. Germline lookup yields CDR1 LNHDA and CDR2 SQIVND (reference sequence). The CDR3 sequence is CASSITARSYEQYF. In DNA form, the CDR3 reads TGTGCCAGTAGTATAACAGCCCGCTCCTACGAGCAGTACTTC.